This TCR beta chain was recorded in a study of blood T cells in healthy people across ages. Together with a sample-barcoded 5' primer, a J-beta primer mix was included in a second PCR lasting about 6 to 11 cycles. TCRdb reanalysed the 5' RACE reads using MiXCR and keeps one entry per CDR3 protein. Of about 720,000 distinct CDR3 sequences listed, about 24% were seen once; the top ten hold around a fifth. The CDR3 runs 15 residues. Germline lookup yields CDR1 SGHVS and CDR2 FQNEAQ. Trimming left V 0 bases short and J 3 bases short, with 12 bases between. With respect to this clonotype: Its antigen remains unknown.

Extraction of total RNA produced a minimum of 5.5 micrograms from each sample. Broader study findings: It was not possible, with unsorted PBMCs, to conclusively compare naive and antigen-experienced cells.

The chain recombines TRBV7-8 with TRBJ2-7, with unresolved D. The TCR comes from a man aged 65 to 85 in good health. Sequenced material: blood. The CDR3 protein is CASSLARRHYYEQYV. The CDR3 nucleotides are TGTGCCAGCAGCTTAGCGAGGAGACATTACTACGAGCAGTACGTC.